A single sample is the source of the 6 T cell receptor beta chains below, sequenced in a study of blood T cell repertoires in COVID-19. TCRdb's table, derived via immunoSEQ multiplex PCR, lists solely in-frame clones and lacks some. The sample carries 210,000 or so clones, nearly 90% recorded once. The sequencing input was peripheral blood. The receptors shown here come from a man in his fifties or sixties with acute or convalescent COVID-19.

The chain has TRBV19 and TRBJ2-1; possible D gene TRBD1, 5 bases. The germline gives CDR1 LNHDA, CDR2 SQIVND (reference sequence). V was clipped by 5 bases and J by 1 base, with 15 bases between them. The length of the CDR3 is 16 residues. The CDR3 spells CASSPIRQGSYNEQFF. The CDR3 DNA follows: TGTGCCAGTAGTCCTATCCGTCAGGGATCCTACAATGAGCAGTTCTTC.

This rearrangement joins TRBV28 to TRBJ1-1; 7 bases are a match to TRBD1. Germline CDR1 is MDHEN and CDR2 is SYDVKM. The junction had 15 bases not matched to a gene; V was cut back by 7 bases and J by 4 bases. CDR3 size: 16 residues. CDR3 sequence (DNA): TGTGCCAGCACACCTAAGCCACAGGGGATCGTCACTGAAGCTTTCTTT. As protein: CASTPKPQGIVTEAFF.

This clone was counted only a few times. This chain uses TRBV24-1 with TRBJ2-1; the match to TRBD2 covers 13 bases. Germline trimming cut 2 bases from V and 0 bases from J; bases unmatched to any gene: 9. The CDR3 length is 20 residues. The germline gives CDR1 KGHDR, CDR2 SFDVKD. CDR3: CATSDSSLAGGLVSYNEQFF. CDR3 nucleotide sequence: TGTGCCACCAGTGATTCGTCACTAGCGGGAGGGCTTGTCTCCTACAATGAGCAGTTCTTC.

The gene calls are TRBV29-1 and TRBJ1-2; a weak D match, TRBD1 (5 bases). This CDR3 has 13 residues. The germline CDR1 and CDR2 sequences are SQVTM and ANQGSEA. The V end was cut by 4 bases, the J end by 7 bases, with 16 bases between. The CDR3 DNA reads TGCAGCGTTGTGCTTCGGCAGGGTGGTGGCTACACCTTC. Encoded protein: CSVVLRQGGGYTF.

The chain combines TRBV20-1 with TRBJ2-7, with TRBD2 matching over 9 bases. CDR1 and CDR2 from the germline V gene are DFQATT and SNEGSKA (reference sequence). Losses at the gene ends were 3 bases for V and 5 bases for J; bases not matched to a gene: 8. The CDR3 runs 14 residues. CDR3 region: CSASEASGDHEQYV. CDR3 nucleotide sequence: TGCAGTGCTAGTGAGGCTAGCGGGGATCACGAGCAGTACGTC.

This clone was counted only a few times. The V and J genes are TRBV6-6 and TRBJ1-6, with D possibly being TRBD1 (6 bases). The germline CDR1 and CDR2 sequences are MNHNY and SVGAGI (reference sequence). Trimming removed 2 bases at V and 10 bases at J, with 12 bases between. This CDR3 has 14 residues. The CDR3 sequence is CASSYRGGGSPLHF. In DNA, the CDR3 is TGTGCCAGCAGTTACCGCGGGGGCGGCTCACCCCTCCACTTT.